Sequencing of this TCR beta chain was carried out in a study of cytomegalovirus exposure and HLA in healthy donors. Whole-study results and caveats: Among the most significant clusters, several appeared linked to common viral pathogens in a later analysis.

In regard to this clone: Its target is not known.

There are 14 residues in the CDR3. The V gene lost 4 bases and the J gene lost 5 bases, with 15 bases spanning the gap. CDR1 is SGHKS, CDR2 YYEKEE, per germline (reference sequence). Use of 60 Vbeta and 13 Jbeta primers characterized the PCR. Produced via immunoSEQ multiplex PCR; TCRdb's table is partial and in-frame only. The data contain more than 100,000 clones, around 77% of them singletons. This chain joins TRBV5-5 and TRBJ1-1, with D perhaps TRBD1 (5 bases). This clonotype originated in an older woman in good health and CMV-seronegative. The sequencing sample was made of PBMCs. The CDR3 spells CASSKIQGITEAFF. CDR3 DNA sequence: TGTGCCAGCAGCAAAATCCAGGGTATTACTGAAGCTTTCTTT.